These 18 T cell receptor beta chains share one sample of origin, sequenced in a study of blood T cell repertoires in COVID-19. Generated by immunoSEQ multiplex PCR, the TCRdb table keeps only in-frame clones and is missing some. The sample yields about 220,000 clones, approximately 88% seen once. The specimen was PBMCs or T cells enriched from blood (not recorded which). Receptor source: a woman in her thirties or forties with acute COVID-19.

The chain couples TRBV7-8 to TRBJ2-5; 8 bases are a match to TRBD2. V gave up 4 bases and J gave up 12 bases; unmatched junction bases: 19. The CDR3 is 16 amino acids. Germline V CDR1 and CDR2: SGHVS, FQNEAQ. Here the CDR3 DNA reads TGTGCCAGCAGCTCTTCCGGGGGGGCAAAACCTGAACCTGAGTACTTC. Encoded protein: CASSSSGGAKPEPEYF.

This chain links TRBV5-8 with TRBJ2-2; D is ambiguous. The germline V gene has CDR1 SGHTS and CDR2 YDEGEE. This CDR3 has 16 amino acids. V shed 4 bases and J shed 2 bases, with 15 bases lying between them. Here the CDR3 DNA reads TGTGCCAGCAGCCCATCTCGGAACAGAAACACCGGGGAGCTGTTTTTT. Protein: CASSPSRNRNTGELFF.

The gene calls are TRBV6-1 and TRBJ1-2, with 7 bases matching TRBD1. This CDR3 contains 14 residues. CDR1 and CDR2 from the germline V gene are MNHNS and SASEGT. J lost 4 bases, V lost 1 base, and 3 bases had no gene match. The CDR3 coding sequence is TGTGCCAGCAGTGAAGGGGACAGTTTCTATGGCTACACCTTC. This sequence encodes CASSEGDSFYGYTF.

The V call is TRBV6-5, the J call TRBJ1-5; possibly TRBD1 for D (5 bases). This CDR3 has 15 amino acids. V was cut by 6 bases and J by 1 base, with 13 bases left in between. Germline CDR1 is MNHEY and CDR2 is SVGAGI. For the CDR3, the DNA is TGTGCCAGCAGAAACTCGGCAGGGAGCAATCAGCCCCAGCATTTT. Protein sequence: CASRNSAGSNQPQHF.

V is TRBV24-1 and J is TRBJ2-2, with TRBD1 matching over 8 bases. Germline V lookup: CDR1 KGHDR, CDR2 SFDVKD. The trim removed 3 bases at V and 6 bases at J, leaving 11 bases unmatched. The CDR3 contains 17 residues. The CDR3 protein is CATSDLARQGFAGELFF. Written as DNA, the CDR3 is TGTGCCACCAGTGATCTAGCCAGACAGGGGTTTGCCGGGGAGCTGTTTTTT.

The rearrangement uses TRBV2 and TRBJ2-7; tentative D call: TRBD2 (5 bases). The CDR3 has 15 residues. CDR1 and CDR2 from the germline V gene are SNHLY and FYNNEI. Trimming removed 1 base from V and 4 bases from J, with 14 bases in between. The DNA for the CDR3 is TGTGCCAGCAGTGAAGGAGGGCGAGGGCTTTACGAGCAGTACTTC. Translated: CASSEGGRGLYEQYF. Full variable domain (missing parts from reference TRBV2 and TRBJ2-7): EPEVTQTPSHQVTQMGQEVILRCVPISNHLYFYWYRQILGQKVEFLVSFYNNEISEKSEIFDDQFSVERPDGSNFTLKIRSTKLEDSAMYFCASSEGGRGLYEQYFGPGTRLTVT.

The chain employs TRBV5-6 and TRBJ2-7; a weak D match, TRBD2 (6 bases). Looked up from germline, CDR1 is SGHDT and CDR2 is YYEEEE. Trimming shortened V by 4 bases and J by 2 bases, and 13 bases separated the two germline ends. The CDR3 runs to 14 residues. The CDR3 loop is CASSPRRGTYEQYV. The CDR3 nucleotides read TGTGCCAGCAGCCCGCGGAGGGGAACCTACGAGCAGTACGTC.

The chain recombines TRBV19 with TRBJ1-3; D possibly corresponds to TRBD1 (6 bases). The V gene's germline CDR1 is LNHDA and CDR2 SQIVND (reference sequence). The V and J ends lost 7 bases and 0 bases respectively, with 13 bases between them. The CDR3 runs 15 residues. In DNA form, the CDR3 reads TGTGCCAGTAACCCGACAGGCGGCTCTGGAAACACCATATATTTT. Translated: CASNPTGGSGNTIYF.

This clone was seen a few times. J is TRBJ2-7 and V is TRBV5-3, with 13 bases fitting TRBD2. TRBV5-3 is classed as an ORF, of uncertain function. The CDR3 sequence is 16 residues long. V dropped 4 bases and J dropped 2; count of bases not matched to a gene: 6. The CDR3 coding sequence is TGTGCCAGAAGCGGAACTAGCGGGAGGGCTCCCTACGAGCAGTACGTC. It codes for CARSGTSGRAPYEQYV.

V is TRBV5-6 and J is TRBJ1-1, with a possible D match to TRBD1 (5 bases). V lost 0 bases to trimming and J lost 2 bases, with 11 bases between them. Germline CDR1 SGHDT, CDR2 YYEEEE. The length of the CDR3 is 15 residues. The CDR3: CASSLALRGNTEAFF. CDR3 bases: TGTGCCAGCAGCTTGGCCCTAAGGGGAAACACTGAAGCTTTCTTT.

The sample holds a few counts of this clone. This chain connects TRBV18 to TRBJ2-5; tentative D call: TRBD2 (6 bases). The CDR3 totals 15 residues. Per the germline V gene, CDR1 is KGHSH and CDR2 is LQKENI. The germline V and J ends were trimmed by 0 bases and 7 bases, with 15 bases remaining between them. CDR3 nucleotide sequence: TGTGCCAGCTCACCACCGGGGACTGGGATAGGGACCCAGTACTTC. Translation: CASSPPGTGIGTQYF.

V and J are TRBV6-5 and TRBJ1-2, with a weak D call TRBD1 (5 bases). The CDR3 covers 13 residues. Germline lookup yields CDR1 MNHEY and CDR2 SVGAGI. V shed 5 bases and J shed 4 bases, with 11 bases lying between them. The CDR3 loop is CASSPGHLYGYTF. CDR3 DNA sequence: TGTGCCAGCAGTCCCGGACACCTCTATGGCTACACCTTC.

The chain has TRBV10-2 and TRBJ2-7; no reliable D call. The V and J ends lost 2 bases and 6 bases respectively, with 5 bases between them. CDR1 and CDR2 (germline): WSHSY, SAAADI. This CDR3 comprises 11 residues. The CDR3 DNA reads TGCGCCAGCAGTGAGGCAGGCGAGCAGTACGTC. Its protein is CASSEAGEQYV.

The chain combines TRBV5-1 with TRBJ2-3; TRBD2 agrees at 8 bases. The V and J ends lost 5 bases and 2 bases, in that order; junction bases with no gene match: 7. Germline V gene sequence: CDR1 SGHRS, CDR2 YFSETQ. The CDR3 totals 15 residues. CDR3 coding DNA: TGCGCCAGCAGTACCGGGACTAGAGACACAGATACGCAGTATTTT. It is translated as CASSTGTRDTDTQYF.

The CDR3 loop is CASSTDRDRGKPQHF. For the CDR3, the DNA is TGTGCCAGTAGTACCGATCGGGACAGGGGCAAGCCCCAGCATTTT. The gene calls are TRBV19 and TRBJ1-5; 10 nucleotides agree with TRBD1. CDR3 length: 15 residues. Trimming at V came to 4 bases and at J to 8 bases, leaving 8 bases not matched to a gene. Germline assignment: CDR1 LNHDA and CDR2 SQIVND (reference sequence).

The V gene is TRBV6-1, the J gene TRBJ1-6, with D possibly being TRBD1 (5 bases). CDR3 size: 14 residues. Germline V gene lookup returns CDR1 MNHNS and CDR2 SASEGT. Trimming pared 2 bases from V and 7 bases from J, leaving 9 bases between. DNA for the CDR3: TGTGCCAGCAGTGAATACACAGGCAATTCACCCCTCCACTTT. Protein product: CASSEYTGNSPLHF.

The gene calls are TRBV2 and TRBJ1-2, with 9 positions matching TRBD1. The CDR3 contains 16 residues. The ends lost 5 bases at V and 4 bases at J; junction bases unmatched: 11. Per the germline V gene, CDR1 is SNHLY and CDR2 is FYNNEI. CDR3 amino acids: CASSLTTGGGGYGYTF. The CDR3 region has the DNA TGTGCCAGCAGTCTTACTACAGGGGGCGGAGGCTATGGCTACACCTTC.

The chain combines TRBV5-4 with TRBJ1-2; TRBD1 agrees at 8 bases. This CDR3 comprises 14 residues. J lost 4 bases, V lost 1 base, and 3 bases had no gene match. Germline V gene data show CDR1 as SGHNT and CDR2 as YYREEE (reference sequence). The CDR3 spells CASSLPRGPYGYTF. The CDR3 DNA reads TGTGCCAGCAGCTTGCCCAGGGGGCCCTATGGCTACACCTTC.